This T cell receptor (beta chain) was recovered during a study of blood T cell repertoires in COVID-19. The CDR3 contains 18 residues. Trimming took 4 bases from V and 5 from J; bases not matched to a gene: 12. Germline loops: CDR1 SGHAT, CDR2 FQNNGV. In the original workflow: Reference gene primer amplification gave nucleated cell count estimates. The assay was immunoSEQ multiplex PCR, and TCRdb's table has in-frame clones only and misses some. Clonal size and the V and J genes are those of that table, whereas D and trimming came from the DNA. The sample has over 200,000 clones, more than 70% seen once; the top ten hold roughly 2.6%.

The V call is TRBV11-2, the J call TRBJ2-2, with 11 nucleotides matching TRBD2. The specimen was peripheral blood. The receptor's source is a woman aged 55-70 years with acute or convalescent COVID-19. CDR3 protein: CASSYTTSGSGSTGELFF. The CDR3, as DNA: TGTGCCAGCAGCTACACCACTAGCGGGAGCGGTTCAACCGGGGAGCTGTTTTTT.